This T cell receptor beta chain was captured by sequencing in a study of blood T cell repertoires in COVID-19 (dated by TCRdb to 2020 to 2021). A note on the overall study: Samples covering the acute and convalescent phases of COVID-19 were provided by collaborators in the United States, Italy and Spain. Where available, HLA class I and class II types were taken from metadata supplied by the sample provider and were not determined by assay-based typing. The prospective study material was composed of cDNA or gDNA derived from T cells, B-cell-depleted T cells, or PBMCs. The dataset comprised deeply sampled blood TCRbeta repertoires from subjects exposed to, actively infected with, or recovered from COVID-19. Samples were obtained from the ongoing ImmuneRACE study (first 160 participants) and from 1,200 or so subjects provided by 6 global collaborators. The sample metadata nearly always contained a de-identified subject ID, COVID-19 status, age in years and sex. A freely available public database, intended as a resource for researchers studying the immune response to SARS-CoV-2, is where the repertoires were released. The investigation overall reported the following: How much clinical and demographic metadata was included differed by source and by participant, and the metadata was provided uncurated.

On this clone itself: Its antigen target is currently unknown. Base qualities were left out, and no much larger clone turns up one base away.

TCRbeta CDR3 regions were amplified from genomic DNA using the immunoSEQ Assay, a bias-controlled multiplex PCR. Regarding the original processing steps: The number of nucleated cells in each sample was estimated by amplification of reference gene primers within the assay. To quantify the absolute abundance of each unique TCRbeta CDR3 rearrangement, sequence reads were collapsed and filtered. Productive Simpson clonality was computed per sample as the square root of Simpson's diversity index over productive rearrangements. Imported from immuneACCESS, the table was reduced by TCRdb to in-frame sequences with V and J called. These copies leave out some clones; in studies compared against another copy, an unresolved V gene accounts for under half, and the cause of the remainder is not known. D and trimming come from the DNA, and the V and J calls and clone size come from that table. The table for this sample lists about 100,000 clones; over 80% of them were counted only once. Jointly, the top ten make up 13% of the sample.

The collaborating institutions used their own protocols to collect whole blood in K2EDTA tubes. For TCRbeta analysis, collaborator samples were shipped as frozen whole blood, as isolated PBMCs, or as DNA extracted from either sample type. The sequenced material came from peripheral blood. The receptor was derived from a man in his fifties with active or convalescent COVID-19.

The sequence in DNA is TGTGCCAGCAGTGAATCAGGGGCCACCTATAATTCACCCCTCCACTTT. This codes for CASSESGATYNSPLHF. Recombination linked TRBV6-1 to TRBJ1-6, with a weak D call of TRBD1 (6 bases match). Trimming takes 2 bases from V and 2 bases from J, and the germline ends sit 10 bases apart. Based on the germline V gene, the CDR1 and CDR2 sequences are MNHNS and SASEGT. From its cysteine to its phenylalanine, the CDR3 spans 16 amino acids. Kept here is only the CDR3 DNA, which spans 48 bases and is read in frame from base 1.